Presented here are 7 T cell receptor beta chains from one specimen sequenced in a study of early T cells in non-severe SARS-CoV-2 infection. TCRdb processed the 5' RACE reads anew with MiXCR; each CDR3 protein has one entry. This sample has 70,000 to 95,000 distinct CDR3 sequences, with approximately 15% found just once. The sample was whole blood. These receptors were taken from an adult who was a healthcare worker with PCR-confirmed SARS-CoV-2 infection or an uninfected control (not recorded which).

This clonotype was recorded many times. The chain recombines TRBV5-5 with TRBJ2-7; 9 bases line up with TRBD2. CDR1 SGHKS and CDR2 YYEKEE come from the germline V gene (reference sequence). The CDR3 is 15 amino acids. With V trimmed by 2 bases and J by 3 bases, 6 bases remained unmatched. CDR3 residues: CASSLATSGYYEQYF. The DNA of the CDR3 is TGTGCCAGCAGCTTAGCGACTAGCGGATACTACGAGCAGTACTTC.

Regarding this clonotype: One end of the junction varies from germline; a read error may be responsible. This sequence joins TRBV7-8 and TRBJ1-3; 8 bases are a match to TRBD1. The CDR3 is made up of 15 amino acids. Germline-derived CDR1 and CDR2 are SGHVS and FQNEAQ. The DNA for the CDR3 is TGTGTCAGCAGTCCCGGGACAGGCTCTGGAAACACCATATATTTT. Protein sequence: CVSSPGTGSGNTIYF.

In its sample, this clonotype was seen once. This sequence joins TRBV6-1 and TRBJ2-3, with unresolved D. V lost 5 bases, J lost 5 bases, and 8 bases lay in between. The V gene's germline CDR1 is MNHNS and CDR2 SASEGT. The CDR3 contains 12 residues. The CDR3, as DNA: TGTGCCAGCAGTCCTACAGTAGATACGCAGTATTTT. Protein: CASSPTVDTQYF.

The genes are TRBV12-3 or TRBV12-4 and TRBJ2-1; D uncertain. V was pared by 2 bases and J by 8 bases, with 16 bases between. The CDR3 is 15 residues long. CDR3 residues: CASSLSSEPRHEQFF. Here the CDR3 DNA reads TGTGCCAGCAGTTTATCCTCGGAACCTAGGCATGAGCAGTTCTTC.

This clonotype was detected only a few times. The chain combines TRBV6-6 with TRBJ2-2, with unresolved D. V gave up 0 bases and J gave up 8 bases, with 7 bases separating them. Germline V gives CDR1 MNHNY, CDR2 SVGAGI (reference sequence). The CDR3 totals 13 residues. CDR3 residues: CASSYSRWGELFF. The DNA for the CDR3 is TGTGCCAGCAGTTACTCGAGGTGGGGGGAGCTGTTTTTT.

V is TRBV5-1 and J is TRBJ2-1; D assignment may be TRBD1 or TRBD2 (5 bases each). Germline CDR1 SGHRS, CDR2 YFSETQ. V was shortened by 0 bases and J by 6 bases, with 13 bases between the two germline ends. There are 15 residues in the CDR3. The CDR3 protein is CASSLVVGRSNEQFF. For the CDR3, the DNA is TGCGCCAGCAGCTTGGTTGTGGGACGAAGCAATGAGCAGTTCTTC.

V usage is TRBV11-2 and J usage is TRBJ2-7; TRBD2 aligns across 7 bases. CDR3 length: 14 amino acids. Looked up from germline, CDR1 is SGHAT and CDR2 is FQNNGV. V lost 7 bases and J lost 2; bases outside the gene matches: 8. This CDR3 reads CASTIPGTTYEQYF. For the CDR3, the DNA is TGTGCCAGCACCATCCCCGGGACTACCTACGAGCAGTACTTC.